Each of the 3 T cell receptor beta chains below was sequenced from the same sample in a study of long-term antiretroviral therapy in people with HIV. Run at survey level, the immunoSEQ assay was version v3.0. Generated by immunoSEQ multiplex PCR, the TCRdb table keeps only in-frame clones and is missing some. The table records approximately 20,000 clones, over 80% of them present only once. The material sequenced was unsorted PBMCs, taken roughly 4 years after starting antiretroviral therapy. The source of these receptors is a man younger than 35 with HIV.

The chain carries TRBV11-2 and TRBJ1-1, with no clear D. Trimming cost V 2 bases and J 2 bases, with 12 bases left between them. This CDR3 is 15 amino acids long. Germline values: CDR1 SGHAT, CDR2 FQNNGV. CDR3 nucleotides: TGTGCCAGCAGCTTATTAACAGCAGTAAACACTGAAGCTTTCTTT. Its translation: CASSLLTAVNTEAFF.

The chain combines TRBV28 with TRBJ2-5; 9 positions match TRBD2. Germline lookup yields CDR1 MDHEN and CDR2 SYDVKM. This CDR3 is 16 amino acids long. V shed 3 bases and J 2 bases; nucleotides not matched to a gene: 7. CDR3 protein: CASSFPGAGGQETQYF. The CDR3 nucleotides are TGTGCCAGCAGTTTCCCTGGAGCGGGGGGTCAAGAGACCCAGTACTTC.

The J gene is TRBJ1-1, the V gene TRBV11-1, with 10 positions matching TRBD1. V lost 6 bases and J lost 5; bases outside the gene matches: 6. The CDR3 is made up of 14 amino acids. Germline V gives CDR1 SGHAT, CDR2 FQDESV (reference sequence). The CDR3 sequence: CASRRRTGGTEAFF. CDR3 nucleotides: TGTGCCAGCAGGAGACGGACAGGGGGGACTGAAGCTTTCTTT.